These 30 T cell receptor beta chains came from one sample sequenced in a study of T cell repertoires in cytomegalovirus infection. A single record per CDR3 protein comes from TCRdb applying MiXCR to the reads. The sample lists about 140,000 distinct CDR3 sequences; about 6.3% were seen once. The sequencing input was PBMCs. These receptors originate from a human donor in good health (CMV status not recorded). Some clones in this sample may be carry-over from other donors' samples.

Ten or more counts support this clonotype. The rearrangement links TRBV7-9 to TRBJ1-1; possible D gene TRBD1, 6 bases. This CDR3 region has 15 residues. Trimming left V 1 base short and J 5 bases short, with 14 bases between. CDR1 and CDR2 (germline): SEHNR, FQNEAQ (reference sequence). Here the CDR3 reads CASSLGTGRGTEAFF. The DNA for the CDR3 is TGTGCCAGCAGCTTAGGCACAGGGAGAGGAACTGAAGCTTTCTTT.

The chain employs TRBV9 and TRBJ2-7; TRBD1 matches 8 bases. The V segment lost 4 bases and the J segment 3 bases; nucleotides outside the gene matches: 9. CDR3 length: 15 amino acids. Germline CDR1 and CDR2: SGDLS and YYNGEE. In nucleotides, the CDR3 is TGTGCCAGCAGCCCAGCCCTAGGACAGGGCTACGAGCAGTACTTC. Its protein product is CASSPALGQGYEQYF.

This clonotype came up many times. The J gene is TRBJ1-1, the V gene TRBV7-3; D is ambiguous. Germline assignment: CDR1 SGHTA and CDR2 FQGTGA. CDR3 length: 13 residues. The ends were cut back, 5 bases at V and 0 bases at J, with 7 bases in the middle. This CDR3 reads CASSRQLNTEAFF. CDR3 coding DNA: TGTGCCAGCAGCCGTCAACTGAACACTGAAGCTTTCTTT. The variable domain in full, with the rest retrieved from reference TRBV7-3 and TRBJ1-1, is GAGVSQTPSNKVTEKGKYVELRCDPISGHTALYWYRQSLGQGPEFLIYFQGTGAADDSGLPNDRFFAVRPEGSVSTLKIQRTERGDSAVYLCASSRQLNTEAFFGQGTRLTVV.

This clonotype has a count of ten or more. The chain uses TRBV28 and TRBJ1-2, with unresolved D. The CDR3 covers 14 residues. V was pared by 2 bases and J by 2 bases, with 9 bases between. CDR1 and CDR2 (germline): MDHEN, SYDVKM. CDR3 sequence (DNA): TGTGCCAGCAGTTTACCGCAGGCAAACTATGGCTACACCTTC. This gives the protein CASSLPQANYGYTF.

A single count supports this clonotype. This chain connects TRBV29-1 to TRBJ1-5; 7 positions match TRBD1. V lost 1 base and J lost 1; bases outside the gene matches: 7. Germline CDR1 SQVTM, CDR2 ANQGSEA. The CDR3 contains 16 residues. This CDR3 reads CSVEAETGTSNQPQHF. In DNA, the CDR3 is TGCAGCGTTGAAGCTGAGACAGGGACGAGCAATCAGCCCCAGCATTTT.

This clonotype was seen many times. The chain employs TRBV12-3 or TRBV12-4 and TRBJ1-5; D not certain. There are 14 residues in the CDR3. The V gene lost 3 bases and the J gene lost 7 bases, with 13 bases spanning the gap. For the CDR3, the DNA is TGTGCCAGCAGTTTTACGCGGGAAAGCCAGCCCCAGCATTTT. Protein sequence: CASSFTRESQPQHF.

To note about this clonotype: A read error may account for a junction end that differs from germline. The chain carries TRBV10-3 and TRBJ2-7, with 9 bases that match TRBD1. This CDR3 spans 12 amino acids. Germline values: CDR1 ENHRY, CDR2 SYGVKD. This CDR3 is CAINSGQGPRNF. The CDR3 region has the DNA TGTGCCATCAATTCGGGACAGGGACCAAGGAACTTC.

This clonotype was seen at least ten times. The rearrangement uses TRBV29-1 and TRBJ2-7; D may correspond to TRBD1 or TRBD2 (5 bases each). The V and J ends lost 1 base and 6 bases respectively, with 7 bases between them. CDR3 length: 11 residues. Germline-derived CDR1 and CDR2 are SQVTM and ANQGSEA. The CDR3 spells CSVEGDGEQYF. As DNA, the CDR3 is TGCAGCGTTGAAGGGGACGGCGAGCAGTACTTC.

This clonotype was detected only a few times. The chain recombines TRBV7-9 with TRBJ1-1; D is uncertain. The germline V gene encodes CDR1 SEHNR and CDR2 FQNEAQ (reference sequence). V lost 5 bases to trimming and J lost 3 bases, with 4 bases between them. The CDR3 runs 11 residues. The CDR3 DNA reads TGTGCCAGCAGCGCGCACACTGAAGCTTTCTTT. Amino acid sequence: CASSAHTEAFF.

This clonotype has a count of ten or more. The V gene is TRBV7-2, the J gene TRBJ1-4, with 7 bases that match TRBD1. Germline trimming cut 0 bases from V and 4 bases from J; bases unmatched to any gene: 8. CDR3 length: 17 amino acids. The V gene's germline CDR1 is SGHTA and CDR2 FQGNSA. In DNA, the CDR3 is TGTGCCAGCAGCTTAGCGCTGTCGACAGGGTATAATGAAAAACTGTTTTTT. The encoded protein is CASSLALSTGYNEKLFF.

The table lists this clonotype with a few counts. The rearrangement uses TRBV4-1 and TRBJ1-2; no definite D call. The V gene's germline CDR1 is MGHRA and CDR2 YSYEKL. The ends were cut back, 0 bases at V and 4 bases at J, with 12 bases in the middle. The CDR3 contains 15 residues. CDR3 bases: TGCGCCAGCAGCCAAGACGGGCGGGTGAGCTATGGCTACACCTTC. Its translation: CASSQDGRVSYGYTF.

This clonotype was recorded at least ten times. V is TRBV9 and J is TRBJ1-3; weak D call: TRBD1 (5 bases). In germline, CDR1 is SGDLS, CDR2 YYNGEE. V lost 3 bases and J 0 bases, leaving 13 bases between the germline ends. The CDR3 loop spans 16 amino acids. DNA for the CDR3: TGTGCCAGCAGCGCACTCGACAGACCCTCTGGAAACACCATATATTTT. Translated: CASSALDRPSGNTIYF.

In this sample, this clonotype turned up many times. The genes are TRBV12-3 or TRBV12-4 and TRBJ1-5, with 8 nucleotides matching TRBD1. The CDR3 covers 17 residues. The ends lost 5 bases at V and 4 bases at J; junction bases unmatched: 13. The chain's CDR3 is CASSPGWSTGGNQPQHF. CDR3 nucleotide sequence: TGTGCCAGCAGTCCGGGCTGGTCAACAGGGGGAAATCAGCCCCAGCATTTT.

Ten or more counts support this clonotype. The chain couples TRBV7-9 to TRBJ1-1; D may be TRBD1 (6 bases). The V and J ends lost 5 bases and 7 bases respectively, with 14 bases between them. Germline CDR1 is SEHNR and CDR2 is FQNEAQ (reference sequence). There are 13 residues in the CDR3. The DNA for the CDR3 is TGTGCCAGCAGCCTCTCAGAGGGGGGTGAAGCTTTCTTT. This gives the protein CASSLSEGGEAFF.

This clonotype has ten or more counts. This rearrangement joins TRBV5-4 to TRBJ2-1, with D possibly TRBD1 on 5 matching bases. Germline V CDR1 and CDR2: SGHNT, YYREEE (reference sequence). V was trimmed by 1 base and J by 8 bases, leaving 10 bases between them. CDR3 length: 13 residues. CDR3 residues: CASSLQGLHEQFF. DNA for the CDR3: TGTGCCAGCAGCTTGCAGGGATTGCATGAGCAGTTCTTC. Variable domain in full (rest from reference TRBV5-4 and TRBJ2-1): ETGVTQSPTHLIKTRGQQVTLRCSSQSGHNTVSWYQQALGQGPQFIFQYYREEENGRGNFPPRFSGLQFPNYSSELNVNALELDDSALYLCASSLQGLHEQFFGPGTRLTVL.

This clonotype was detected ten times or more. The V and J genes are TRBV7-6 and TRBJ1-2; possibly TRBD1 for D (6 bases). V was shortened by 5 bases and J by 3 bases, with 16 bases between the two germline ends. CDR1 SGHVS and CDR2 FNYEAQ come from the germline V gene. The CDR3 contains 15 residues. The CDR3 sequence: CASSHSAGQYYGYTF. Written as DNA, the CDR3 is TGTGCCAGCAGCCACTCCGCCGGACAGTACTATGGCTACACCTTC.

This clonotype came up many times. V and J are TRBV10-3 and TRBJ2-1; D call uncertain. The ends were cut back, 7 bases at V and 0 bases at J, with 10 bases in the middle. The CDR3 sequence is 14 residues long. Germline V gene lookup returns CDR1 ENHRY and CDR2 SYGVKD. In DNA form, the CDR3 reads TGTGCCATCAAGGCGGAAAGCTCCTACAATGAGCAGTTCTTC. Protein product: CAIKAESSYNEQFF.

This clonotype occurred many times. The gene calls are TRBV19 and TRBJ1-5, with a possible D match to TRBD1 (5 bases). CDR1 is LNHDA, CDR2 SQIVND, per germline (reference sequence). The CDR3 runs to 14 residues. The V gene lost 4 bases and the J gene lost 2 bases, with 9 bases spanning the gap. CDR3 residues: CASSNPTGNQPQHF. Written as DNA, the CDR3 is TGTGCCAGTAGTAACCCGACAGGCAATCAGCCCCAGCATTTT.

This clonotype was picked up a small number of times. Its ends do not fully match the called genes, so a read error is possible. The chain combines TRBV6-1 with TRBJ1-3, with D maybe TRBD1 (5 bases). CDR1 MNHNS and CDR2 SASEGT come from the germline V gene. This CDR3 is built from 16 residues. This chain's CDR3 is CASSEALSGTGTTIYF. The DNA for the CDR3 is TGTGCCAGCAGTGAAGCCCTGTCCGGGACTGGAACCACCATATATTTT.

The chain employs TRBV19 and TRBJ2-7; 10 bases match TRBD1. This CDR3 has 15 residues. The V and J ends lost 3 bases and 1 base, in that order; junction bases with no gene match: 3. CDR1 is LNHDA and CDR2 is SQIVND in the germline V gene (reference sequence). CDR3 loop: CASSIPGQGSYEQYF. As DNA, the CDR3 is TGTGCCAGTAGTATCCCGGGACAGGGGTCCTACGAGCAGTACTTC.

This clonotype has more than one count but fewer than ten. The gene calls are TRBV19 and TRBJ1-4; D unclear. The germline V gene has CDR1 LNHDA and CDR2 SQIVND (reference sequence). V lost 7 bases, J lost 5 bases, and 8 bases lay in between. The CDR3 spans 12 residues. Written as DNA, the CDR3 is TGTGCCAGTAACCTCGGGAATGAAAAACTGTTTTTT. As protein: CASNLGNEKLFF.

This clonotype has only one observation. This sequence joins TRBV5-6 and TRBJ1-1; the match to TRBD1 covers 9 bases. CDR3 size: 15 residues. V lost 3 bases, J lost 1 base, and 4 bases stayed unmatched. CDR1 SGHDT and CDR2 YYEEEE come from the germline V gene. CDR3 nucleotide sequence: TGTGCCAGCAGCTGGGGGACAGGGACGAACACTGAAGCTTTCTTT. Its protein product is CASSWGTGTNTEAFF.

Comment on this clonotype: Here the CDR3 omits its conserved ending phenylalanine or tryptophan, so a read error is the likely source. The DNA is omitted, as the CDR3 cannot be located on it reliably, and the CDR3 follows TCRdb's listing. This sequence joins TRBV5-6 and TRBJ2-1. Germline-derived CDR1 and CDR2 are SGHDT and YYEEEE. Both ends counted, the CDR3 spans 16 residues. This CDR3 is CASSFSPRSSYNEQLL.

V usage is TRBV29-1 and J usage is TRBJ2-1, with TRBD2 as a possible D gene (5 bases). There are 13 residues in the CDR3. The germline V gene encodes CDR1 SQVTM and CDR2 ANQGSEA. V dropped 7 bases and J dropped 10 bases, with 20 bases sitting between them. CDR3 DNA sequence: TGCAGCGCACCCGGAGGACCAGGAGACGAGCAGTTCTTC. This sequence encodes CSAPGGPGDEQFF.

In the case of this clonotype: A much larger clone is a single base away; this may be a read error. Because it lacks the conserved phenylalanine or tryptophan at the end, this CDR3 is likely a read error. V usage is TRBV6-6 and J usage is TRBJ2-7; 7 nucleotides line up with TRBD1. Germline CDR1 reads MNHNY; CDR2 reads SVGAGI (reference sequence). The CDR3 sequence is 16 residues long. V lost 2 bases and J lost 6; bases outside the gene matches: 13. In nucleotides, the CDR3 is TGTGCCAGCAGTTACGGCCCAACAGGGGATCGGGGCGAGCAGTACTAC. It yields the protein CASSYGPTGDRGEQYY.

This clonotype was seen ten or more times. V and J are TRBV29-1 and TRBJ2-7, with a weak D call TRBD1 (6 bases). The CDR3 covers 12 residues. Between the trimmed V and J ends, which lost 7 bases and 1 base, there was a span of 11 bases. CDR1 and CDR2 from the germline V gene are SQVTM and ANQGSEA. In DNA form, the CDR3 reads TGCAGCGGTACGGACAGTTCCTACGAGCAGTACTTC. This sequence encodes CSGTDSSYEQYF.

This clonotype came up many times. The CDR3 sequence: CASSPSGLHRMDTQYF. CDR3 nucleotide sequence: TGTGCCAGCAGTCCCTCCGGACTTCACCGGATGGATACGCAGTATTTT. The chain uses TRBV6-2 or TRBV6-3 and TRBJ2-3; a possible D gene is TRBD2 (5 bases). V lost 5 bases and J lost 6, with 21 bases in between. The CDR3 loop spans 16 amino acids. Germline V gene sequence: CDR1 MNHEY, CDR2 SVGEGT.

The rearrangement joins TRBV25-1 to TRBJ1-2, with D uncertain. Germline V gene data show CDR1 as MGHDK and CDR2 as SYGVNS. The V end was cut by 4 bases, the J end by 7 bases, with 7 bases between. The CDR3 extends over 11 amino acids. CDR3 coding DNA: TGTGCCAGCAGTGGGTGGACTGGCTACACCTTC. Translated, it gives CASSGWTGYTF.

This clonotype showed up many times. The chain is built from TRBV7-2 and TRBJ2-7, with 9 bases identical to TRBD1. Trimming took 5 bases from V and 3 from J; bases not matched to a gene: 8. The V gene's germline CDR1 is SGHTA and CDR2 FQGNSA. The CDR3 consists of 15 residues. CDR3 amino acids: CASSIQTGGLYEQYF. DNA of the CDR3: TGTGCCAGCAGCATACAGACAGGGGGACTCTACGAGCAGTACTTC.

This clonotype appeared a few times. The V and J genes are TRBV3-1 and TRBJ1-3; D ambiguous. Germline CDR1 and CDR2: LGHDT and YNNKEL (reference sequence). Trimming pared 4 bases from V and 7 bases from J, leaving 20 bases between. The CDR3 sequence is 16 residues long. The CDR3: CASSPRDWGIGNTIYF. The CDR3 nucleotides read TGTGCCAGCAGCCCCCGCGATTGGGGAATAGGGAACACCATATATTTT.